This T cell receptor (beta chain) derives from a study of T cells in Graves' hyperthyroidism and ophthalmopathy. CDR3 length: 17 residues. V gave up 1 base and J gave up 3 bases, with 19 bases separating them. Per germline, CDR1 SGHTA and CDR2 FQGNSA. Study-level points and caveats: Most clonotypes expanded in the thyroid (above 0.001) were also present in blood.

This clonotype was observed many times. The antigen remains unidentified. Amplified regions were TCR beta CDR3 sequences from RNA transcripts. The HTBI set primed first-round TCR CDR3 RT-PCR. TCRdb ran MiXCR on the multiplex PCR reads and lists one entry per CDR3 protein. Here the sample spans 540,000 or so distinct CDR3 sequences, around 14% being singletons. Stable Graves' hyperthyroidism meant no ophthalmopathy progression within 18 months. This clonotype was obtained from a woman in her twenties or thirties with Graves' hyperthyroidism. This chain uses TRBV7-2 with TRBJ2-7; weak D call: TRBD2 (5 bases). The sequenced sample consisted of blood. The CDR3 bases are TGTGCCAGCAGCTTAGGAGGGTTTCGGGCGTCAGTCTACGAGCAGTACTTC. Its protein is CASSLGGFRASVYEQYF.